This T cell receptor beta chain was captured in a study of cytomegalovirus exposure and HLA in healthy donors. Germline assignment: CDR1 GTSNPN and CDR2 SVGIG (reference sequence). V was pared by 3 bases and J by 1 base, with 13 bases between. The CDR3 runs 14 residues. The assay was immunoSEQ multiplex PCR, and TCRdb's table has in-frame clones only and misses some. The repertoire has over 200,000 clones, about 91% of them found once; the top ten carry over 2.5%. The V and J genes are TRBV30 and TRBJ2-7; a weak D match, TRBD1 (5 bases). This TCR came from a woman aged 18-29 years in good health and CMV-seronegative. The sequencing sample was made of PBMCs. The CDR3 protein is CAWRVDTYSYEQYF. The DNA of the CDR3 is TGTGCCTGGAGAGTGGACACTTATTCCTACGAGCAGTACTTC.